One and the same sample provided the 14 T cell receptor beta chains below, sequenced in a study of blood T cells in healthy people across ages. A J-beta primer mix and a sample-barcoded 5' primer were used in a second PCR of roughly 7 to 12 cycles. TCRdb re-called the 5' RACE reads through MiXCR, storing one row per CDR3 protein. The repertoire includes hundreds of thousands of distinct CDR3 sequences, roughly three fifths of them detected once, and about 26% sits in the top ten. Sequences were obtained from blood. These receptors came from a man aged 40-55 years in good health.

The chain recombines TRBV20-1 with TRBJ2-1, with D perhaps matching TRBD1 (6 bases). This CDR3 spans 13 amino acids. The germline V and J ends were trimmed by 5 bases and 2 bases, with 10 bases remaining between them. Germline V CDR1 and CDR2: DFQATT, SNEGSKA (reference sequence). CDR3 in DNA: TGCAGTGCTCCCAGGACAGCCTACAATGAGCAGTTCTTC. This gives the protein CSAPRTAYNEQFF.

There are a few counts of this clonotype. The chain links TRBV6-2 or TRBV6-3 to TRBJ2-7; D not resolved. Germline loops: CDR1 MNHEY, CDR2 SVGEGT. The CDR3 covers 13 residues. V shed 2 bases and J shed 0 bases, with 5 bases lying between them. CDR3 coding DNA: TGTGCCAGCAGTTACCCCCTCTCCTACGAGCAGTACTTC. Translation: CASSYPLSYEQYF.

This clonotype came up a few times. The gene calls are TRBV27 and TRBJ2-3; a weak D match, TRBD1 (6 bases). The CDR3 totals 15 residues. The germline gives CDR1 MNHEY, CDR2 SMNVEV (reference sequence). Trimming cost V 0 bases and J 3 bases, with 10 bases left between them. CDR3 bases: TGTGCCAGCAGTTTATCGAACAGGGTTACAGATACGCAGTATTTT. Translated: CASSLSNRVTDTQYF.

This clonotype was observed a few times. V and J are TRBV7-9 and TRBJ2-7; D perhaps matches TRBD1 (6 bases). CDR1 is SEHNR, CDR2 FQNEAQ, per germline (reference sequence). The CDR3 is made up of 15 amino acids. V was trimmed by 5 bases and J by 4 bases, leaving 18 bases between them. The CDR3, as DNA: TGTGCCAGCAGCCAGGGGTCTAGTCGGGTGTACGAGCAGTACTTC. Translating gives CASSQGSSRVYEQYF.

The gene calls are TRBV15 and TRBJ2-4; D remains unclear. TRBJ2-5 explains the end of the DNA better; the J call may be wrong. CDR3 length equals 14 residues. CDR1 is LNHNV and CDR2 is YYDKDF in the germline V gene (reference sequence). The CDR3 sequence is CATSRAPGQETQYF. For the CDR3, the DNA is TGTGCCACCAGCAGAGCCCCGGGTCAAGAGACCCAGTACTTC.

CDR3 loop: CASSSPKTSGPRYF. CDR3 sequence (DNA): TGTGCCAGCAGCTCCCCCAAGACTAGCGGACCCCGGTACTTC. The V and J genes are TRBV11-3 and TRBJ2-7; TRBD2 matches at 9 bases. In germline, CDR1 is SGHNT, CDR2 YENEEA. J lost 12 bases, V lost 4 bases, and 13 bases had no gene match. CDR3 length equals 14 residues.

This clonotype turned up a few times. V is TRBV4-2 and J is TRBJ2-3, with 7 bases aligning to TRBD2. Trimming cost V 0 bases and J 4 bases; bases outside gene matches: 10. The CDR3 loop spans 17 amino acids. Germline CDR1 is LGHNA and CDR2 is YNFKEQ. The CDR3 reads CASSQEGEREVSDTQYF. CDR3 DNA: TGTGCCAGCAGCCAAGAAGGGGAGCGGGAAGTGTCAGATACGCAGTATTTT.

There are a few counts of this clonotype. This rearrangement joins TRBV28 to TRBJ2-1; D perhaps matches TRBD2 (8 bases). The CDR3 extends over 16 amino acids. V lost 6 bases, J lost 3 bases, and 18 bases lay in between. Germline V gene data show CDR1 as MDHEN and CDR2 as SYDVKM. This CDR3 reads CASSLGGGGFYNEQFF. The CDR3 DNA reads TGTGCCAGCAGCTTAGGGGGCGGGGGGTTCTACAATGAGCAGTTCTTC.

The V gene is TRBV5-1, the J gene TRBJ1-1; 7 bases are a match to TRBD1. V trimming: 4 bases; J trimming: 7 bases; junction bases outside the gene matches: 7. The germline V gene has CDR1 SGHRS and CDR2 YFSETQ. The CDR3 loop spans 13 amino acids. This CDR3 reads CASSAHQGDEAFF. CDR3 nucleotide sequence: TGCGCCAGCAGCGCCCACCAGGGGGATGAAGCTTTCTTT. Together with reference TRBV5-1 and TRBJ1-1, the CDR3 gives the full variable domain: KAGVTQTPRYLIKTRGQQVTLSCSPISGHRSVSWYQQTPGQGLQFLFEYFSETQRNKGNFPGRFSGRQFSNSRSEMNVSTLELGDSALYLCASSAHQGDEAFFGQGTRLTVV.

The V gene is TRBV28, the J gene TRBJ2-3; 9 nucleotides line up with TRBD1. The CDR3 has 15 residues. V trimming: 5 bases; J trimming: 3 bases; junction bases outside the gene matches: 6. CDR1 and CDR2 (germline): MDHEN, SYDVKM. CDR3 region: CASSPGTGMTDTQYF. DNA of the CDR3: TGTGCCAGCAGTCCCGGGACAGGGATGACAGATACGCAGTATTTT. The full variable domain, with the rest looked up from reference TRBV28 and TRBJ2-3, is DVKVTQSSRYLVKRTGEKVFLECVQDMDHENMFWYRQDPGLGLRLIYFSYDVKMKEKGDIPEGYSVSREKKERFSLILESASTNQTSMYLCASSPGTGMTDTQYFGPGTRLTVL.

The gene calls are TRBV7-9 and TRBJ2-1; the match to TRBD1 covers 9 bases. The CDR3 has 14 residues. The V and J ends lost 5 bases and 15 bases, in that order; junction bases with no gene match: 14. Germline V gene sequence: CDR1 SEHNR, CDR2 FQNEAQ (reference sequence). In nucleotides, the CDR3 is TGTGCCAGCAGCCGGACAGGGGCTTTGGCCGGTGGGTTCTTC. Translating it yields CASSRTGALAGGFF.

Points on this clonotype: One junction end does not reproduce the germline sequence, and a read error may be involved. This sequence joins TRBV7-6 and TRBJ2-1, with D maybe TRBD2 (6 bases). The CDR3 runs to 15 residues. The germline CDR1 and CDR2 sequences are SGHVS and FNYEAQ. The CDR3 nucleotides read TGTACCAGCAGCTTAGCGGACTACCCAGGAGATGAGCAGTTCTTC. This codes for CTSSLADYPGDEQFF.

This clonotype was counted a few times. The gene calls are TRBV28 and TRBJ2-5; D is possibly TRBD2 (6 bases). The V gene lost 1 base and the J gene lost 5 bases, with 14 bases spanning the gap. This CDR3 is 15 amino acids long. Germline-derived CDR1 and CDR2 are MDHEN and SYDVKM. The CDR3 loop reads CASSLLLAGGETQYF. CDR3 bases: TGTGCCAGCAGTTTATTACTAGCTGGAGGGGAGACCCAGTACTTC.

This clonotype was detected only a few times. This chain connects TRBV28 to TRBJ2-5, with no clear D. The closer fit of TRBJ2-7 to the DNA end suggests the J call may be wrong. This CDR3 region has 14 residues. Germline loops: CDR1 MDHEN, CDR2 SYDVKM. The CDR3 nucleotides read TGTGCCAGCAGTTTAGAAGGGTTGAACTACGAGCAGTACTTC. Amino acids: CASSLEGLNYEQYF.